One and the same sample provided the 5 T cell receptor beta chains below, sequenced in a study of blood T cell repertoires in COVID-19. Sequencing was performed with immunoSEQ multiplex PCR; in TCRdb, only in-frame clones are kept and a portion is missing. The table has about 46,000 clones, 80% to 90% seen once; the top ten hold approximately 14%. Sequencing used peripheral blood. Receptors were obtained from a human donor in a cohort sampled during active COVID-19. The donor label of this sample is uncertain.

The chain employs TRBV5-5 and TRBJ1-4; 10 positions match TRBD1. CDR3 length: 17 amino acids. With V trimmed by 0 bases and J by 6 bases, 8 bases remained unmatched. CDR1 SGHKS and CDR2 YYEKEE come from the germline V gene (reference sequence). In DNA, the CDR3 is TGTGCCAGCAGCTTGGGACAGGGGGCTCTTGGGGATGAAAAACTGTTTTTT. This sequence encodes CASSLGQGALGDEKLFF.

V is TRBV18 and J is TRBJ1-4; D possibly corresponds to TRBD1 (5 bases). Germline V gene data show CDR1 as KGHSH and CDR2 as LQKENI. The length of the CDR3 is 14 residues. V was shortened by 5 bases and J by 10 bases, with 17 bases between the two germline ends. CDR3 coding DNA: TGTGCCAGCTCATCGGACACACCTGGCGGAAAACTGTTTTTT. Protein: CASSSDTPGGKLFF.

V and J are TRBV4-1 and TRBJ2-2; D might be TRBD2 (6 bases). V shed 1 base and J shed 4 bases, with 10 bases lying between them. This CDR3 has 15 residues. Germline values: CDR1 MGHRA, CDR2 YSYEKL. The CDR3 DNA reads TGCGCCAGCAGCCAAGGGGGACTGATCACCGGGGAGCTGTTTTTT. This gives the protein CASSQGGLITGELFF.

The J gene is TRBJ2-2, the V gene TRBV28; TRBD2 agrees at 8 bases. CDR1 is MDHEN, CDR2 SYDVKM, per germline. Unmatched junction bases numbered 9, after V lost 5 bases and J lost 4 bases. This CDR3 has 16 amino acids. CDR3 in DNA: TGTGCCAGCAGTCTCTTTAGCGGGAAGGGCACCGGGGAGCTGTTTTTT. Translation: CASSLFSGKGTGELFF. Full variable domain (rest looked up from reference TRBV28 and TRBJ2-2): DVKVTQSSRYLVKRTGEKVFLECVQDMDHENMFWYRQDPGLGLRLIYFSYDVKMKEKGDIPEGYSVSREKKERFSLILESASTNQTSMYLCASSLFSGKGTGELFFGEGSRLTVL.

This clone was observed many times. This chain connects TRBV7-9 to TRBJ1-1; 7 bases line up with TRBD1. Germline V lookup: CDR1 SEHNR, CDR2 FQNEAQ (reference sequence). The CDR3 length is 16 residues. With V trimmed by 4 bases and J by 1 base, 9 bases remained unmatched. For the CDR3, the DNA is TGTGCCAGCAGCTCAAGGGACAGCCGCTCGAACACTGAAGCTTTCTTT. It translates to CASSSRDSRSNTEAFF.